Listed here is a single TCR beta chain. The antigen is undetermined. This entry is derived from a study of cytomegalovirus exposure and HLA in healthy donors. Turning to the study itself: The early release's HLA-typed donors yielded tens of millions of unique TCRs.

Study findings and constraints: Analyzed later, most CMV-associated TCR beta chains appeared HLA-restricted. Earlier analysis yielded a pattern in which most TCR beta V segments were productive about 90% or about 30% of the time.

The PCR made use of 60 Vbeta and 13 Jbeta primers. This table comes from immunoSEQ multiplex PCR, and its TCRdb copy is limited to in-frame clones, with some not included. The repertoire includes approximately 100,000 clones, approximately 74% of them detected once, and approximately 2.1% sits in the top ten. Trimming removed 7 bases from V and 4 bases from J; junction bases left unmatched: 8. The CDR3 consists of 15 residues. Germline values: CDR1 ENHRY, CDR2 SYGVKD. The sequencing input was PBMCs. The genes are TRBV10-3 and TRBJ2-5; TRBD2 aligns across 11 bases. This TCR was recovered from a woman aged 40 to 49 in good health and CMV-seronegative. CDR3 sequence: CAIKASGGRGETQYF. The DNA for the CDR3 is TGTGCCATCAAAGCTAGCGGGGGGAGGGGAGAGACCCAGTACTTC.